The clone carrying this T cell receptor (beta chain) was seen more than once but under ten times. Its antigen is currently unknown. These data are taken from a study of CD8+ T cells in alopecia areata. Study in general: Patients received oral tofacitinib, 5 to 10 mg twice daily, for moderate-to-severe alopecia areata.

This sample's treatment: oral pan-JAK inhibitor, 5-10 mg twice daily. Patients with alopecia areata provided lesional scalp punch biopsies as well as peripheral blood. It was from PBMCs that CD4+ and CD8+ T cells were sorted. cDNA reverse transcribed from extracted RNA served as the sequencing template. Clones were read by immunoSEQ multiplex PCR, and TCRdb kept only the in-frame ones, dropping some. This table has roughly 210,000 clones, 43% appearing once. Study findings and constraints: The study found that many expanded lesional clones persisted in scalp and blood during tofacitinib.

The sample in question was CD4+ T cells sorted from blood, obtained between weeks 36 and 40, from a patient treated with tofacitinib. This TCR was recovered from a human donor with alopecia areata.

As DNA, the CDR3 is TGTGCCAGCTCACCTAGACAGAACCAAGAGACCCAGTACTTC. This sequence encodes CASSPRQNQETQYF. V usage is TRBV18 and J usage is TRBJ2-5; possibly TRBD1 for D (5 bases). CDR3 length: 14 amino acids. Trimming cost V 3 bases and J 0 bases, with 8 bases left between them. CDR1 is KGHSH, CDR2 LQKENI, per germline.